Included here is one TCR beta chain sequence, with context. This sample is drawn from a study of a mutant IDH1 vaccine in newly diagnosed glioma. Study-wide background: Treated patients had a mean age of roughly 40 years and an approximately 62% male, 37.5% female split.

The CDR3 totals 16 residues. Germline CDR1 and CDR2: SGHAT and FQNNGV. The V end lost 1 base, the J end lost 4 bases, and 15 bases lay between the germline ends. Time point noted: baseline, week 1 (first vaccination visit). Treatment: pre-vaccination baseline after standard-of-care therapy. Here immunoSEQ multiplex PCR was the method, and the copy in TCRdb shows in-frame clones only, minus some. In the table there are about 16,000 clones, less than 97% of which are singletons. The starting material was peripheral blood mononuclear cells (PBMCs), obtained from a glioma patient treated with radiotherapy, temozolomide or both. The V gene is TRBV11-2, the J gene TRBJ2-3; D not certain. The TCR was taken from a woman between 18 and 30 years old with glioma. Some clones in this sample may be carry-over from other donors' samples. DNA for the CDR3: TGTGCCAGCAGCTTAGTGCCCTTCGCGAGCTCAGATACGCAGTATTTT. Translated, it gives CASSLVPFASSDTQYF.